A selection of T cell receptor beta chains follows, all from one sample in a study of blood T cell repertoires in COVID-19. Repertoires were generated with immunoSEQ multiplex PCR, while TCRdb's copy carries only in-frame clones and drops some. The data show approximately 170,000 clones, roughly 85% seen once. Sequenced sample: peripheral blood. Source of these receptors: a woman aged 80 or older with active or convalescent COVID-19. CDR3s include the opening cysteine and the closing phenylalanine or tryptophan. The D gene is left open where the match is weak. Not every row has a clone size; where given, it reads once, few, many or a size class.

V gene: TRBV7-3; D gene: .; J gene: TRBJ2-2; clone size: once; CDR3 protein: CASSSSGIWAGELFF; CDR3 DNA: TGTGCCAGCAGCTCCTCAGGGATTTGGGCCGGGGAGCTGTTTTTT
V gene: TRBV19; D gene: .; J gene: TRBJ1-2; clone size: few; CDR3 protein: CASKSWGRGYGYTF; CDR3 DNA: TGTGCCAGTAAAAGTTGGGGCAGAGGCTATGGCTACACCTTC
V gene: TRBV9; D gene: .; J gene: TRBJ2-7; clone size: once; CDR3 protein: CASSVGPGYEQYF; CDR3 DNA: TGTGCCAGCAGCGTAGGTCCAGGCTACGAGCAGTACTTC
V gene: TRBV11-3; D gene: .; J gene: TRBJ1-1; clone size: .; CDR3 protein: CASSPAPDRGAFF; CDR3 DNA: TGTGCCAGCAGCCCGGCCCCGGACCGGGGAGCTTTCTTT
V gene: TRBV6-5; D gene: TRBD2; J gene: TRBJ2-7; clone size: .; CDR3 protein: CASSRLAGPYEQYF; CDR3 DNA: TGTGCCAGCAGTCGACTAGCGGGCCCCTACGAGCAGTACTTC
V gene: TRBV7-2; D gene: TRBD2; J gene: TRBJ2-7; clone size: once; CDR3 protein: CASSFNPTSPSYEQYF; CDR3 DNA: TGTGCCAGCAGCTTTAACCCGACTAGCCCATCCTACGAGCAGTACTTC
V gene: TRBV7-6; D gene: .; J gene: TRBJ2-1; clone size: .; CDR3 protein: CASSLAEDLNEQFF; CDR3 DNA: TGTGCCAGCAGCTTAGCGGAGGACTTAAATGAGCAGTTCTTC
V gene: TRBV10-2; D gene: TRBD1; J gene: TRBJ1-6; clone size: few; CDR3 protein: CASSETGESPLHF; CDR3 DNA: TGCGCCAGCAGTGAGACAGGGGAATCACCCCTCCACTTT
V gene: TRBV6-5; D gene: .; J gene: TRBJ1-2; clone size: .; CDR3 protein: CASSYSTLRGGGYTF; CDR3 DNA: TGTGCCAGCAGTTACTCGACCCTCAGGGGCGGTGGCTACACCTTC
V gene: TRBV6-5; D gene: .; J gene: TRBJ1-2; clone size: .; CDR3 protein: CASSRSVNYGYTF; CDR3 DNA: TGTGCCAGCAGCAGGTCGGTTAACTATGGCTACACCTTC
V gene: TRBV2; D gene: TRBD1; J gene: TRBJ1-1; clone size: .; CDR3 protein: CASNKGQGEVGAFF; CDR3 DNA: TGTGCCAGCAATAAGGGACAGGGTGAGGTAGGAGCTTTCTTT
V gene: TRBV25-1; D gene: .; J gene: TRBJ1-2; clone size: .; CDR3 protein: CASTPRGVVDGYTF; CDR3 DNA: TGTGCCAGCACCCCCCGGGGGGTCGTGGATGGCTACACCTTC
V gene: TRBV12-5; D gene: .; J gene: TRBJ2-3; clone size: .; CDR3 protein: CASGLGKTGPTTDTQYF; CDR3 DNA: TGTGCTAGTGGTTTGGGGAAAACAGGGCCTACCACAGATACGCAGTATTTT
V gene: TRBV5-4; D gene: TRBD1; J gene: TRBJ1-1; clone size: .; CDR3 protein: CASSLDRATEAFF; CDR3 DNA: TGTGCCAGCAGCCTGGACAGGGCCACTGAAGCTTTCTTT
V gene: TRBV5-8; D gene: TRBD1; J gene: TRBJ2-7; clone size: .; CDR3 protein: CASSSGQGIGQQYF; CDR3 DNA: TGTGCCAGCAGCTCGGGACAGGGGATTGGGCAGCAGTACTTC
V gene: TRBV6-5; D gene: TRBD1; J gene: TRBJ2-7; clone size: once; CDR3 protein: CASRRGQGSYEQYF; CDR3 DNA: TGTGCCAGCAGGAGGGGACAGGGAAGCTACGAGCAGTACTTC
V gene: TRBV28; D gene: TRBD1; J gene: TRBJ1-2; clone size: .; CDR3 protein: CASSLETGHGYTF; CDR3 DNA: TGTGCCAGCAGTTTGGAGACAGGGCATGGCTACACCTTC
V gene: TRBV5-1; D gene: TRBD1; J gene: TRBJ2-6; clone size: .; CDR3 protein: CASSLPTGGTGANVLTF; CDR3 DNA: TGCGCCAGCAGCTTGCCGACAGGGGGCACCGGGGCCAACGTCCTGACTTTC
V gene: TRBV19; D gene: TRBD1; J gene: TRBJ2-3; clone size: few; CDR3 protein: CASRTGGASDTQYF; CDR3 DNA: TGTGCCAGTAGAACAGGGGGAGCTTCAGATACGCAGTATTTT
V gene: TRBV4-2; D gene: .; J gene: TRBJ1-4; clone size: .; CDR3 protein: CASSQGTDTNEKLFF; CDR3 DNA: TGTGCCAGCAGCCAAGGTACAGATACTAATGAAAAACTGTTTTTT
V gene: TRBV5-4; D gene: .; J gene: TRBJ2-5; clone size: .; CDR3 protein: CASSLGGGETQYF; CDR3 DNA: TGTGCCAGCAGCTTGGGAGGGGGAGAGACCCAGTACTTC
V gene: TRBV5-1; D gene: .; J gene: TRBJ2-7; clone size: .; CDR3 protein: CASSLLSHEQYF; CDR3 DNA: TGCGCCAGCAGCTTGTTATCCCACGAGCAGTACTTC
V gene: TRBV28; D gene: .; J gene: TRBJ1-4; clone size: once; CDR3 protein: CASSPLRGINEKLFF; CDR3 DNA: TGTGCCAGCAGTCCCCTCAGGGGCATTAATGAAAAACTGTTTTTT
V gene: TRBV5-1; D gene: TRBD1; J gene: TRBJ2-1; clone size: .; CDR3 protein: CASSLAVGQGDEQFF; CDR3 DNA: TGCGCCAGCAGCTTGGCCGTTGGTCAGGGGGATGAGCAGTTCTTC
V gene: TRBV5-8; D gene: .; J gene: TRBJ1-1; clone size: .; CDR3 protein: CASSSYGGTNTEAFF; CDR3 DNA: TGTGCCAGCAGCTCATATGGCGGTACGAACACTGAAGCTTTCTTT